This TCR beta chain was observed in a study of T cells in Graves' hyperthyroidism and ophthalmopathy. Study-wide findings and caveats: A 13 V-J signature model discriminated ophthalmopathy versus stable hyperthyroidism.

Amplified TCR beta CDR3 regions derived from RNA transcripts. A first-round RT-PCR of the TCR CDR3 used the HTBI primer set. TCRdb ran MiXCR on the multiplex PCR reads and lists one entry per CDR3 protein. The sample has around 540,000 distinct CDR3 sequences; around 16% are singletons. The CDR3 extends over 16 amino acids. From germline, CDR1 is SEHNR and CDR2 FQNEAQ (reference sequence). Trimming took off 5 bases at V and 2 bases at J, with 17 bases between the two ends. On the basis of clinical symptoms, serum thyroxine and TRAb, thyroid ultrasound and orbital computed tomography, diagnoses were made. Isolation of PBMCs was performed on around 9.7 ml fresh peripheral blood. This clonotype has a handful of counts. Its antigen remains unknown.

The specimen was blood. The J gene is TRBJ2-3, the V gene TRBV7-9, with no clear D. This clonotype was sampled from a woman younger than 45 with Graves' ophthalmopathy. The CDR3 here is CASSPLAWQVTDTQYF. Written as DNA, the CDR3 is TGTGCCAGCAGCCCCCTGGCTTGGCAGGTCACAGATACGCAGTATTTT.